Below are 3 T cell receptor beta chains sequenced from a single sample in a study of graft-versus-host responses after intestinal transplantation. Clones were sequenced by immunoSEQ multiplex PCR, and TCRdb holds only the in-frame ones, with some missing. The top ten hold 0.71% of the sample, which has around 110,000 clones, 87% seen once. Antigens for these TCRs are unknown. Specimen: unstimulated CD4+ T cells sorted from spleen or lymph node cells, collected before transplant. The receptors were gathered from a human donor who was the organ donor for an intestinal transplant.

This chain uses TRBV5-6 with TRBJ1-1; 9 bases match TRBD1. CDR3 size: 16 residues. V shed 0 bases, J shed 4 bases, and the junction held 7 bases outside the gene matches. The germline CDR1 and CDR2 sequences are SGHDT and YYEEEE. The CDR3 spells CASSLVGVGQGTEAFF. The DNA of the CDR3 is TGTGCCAGCAGCTTGGTTGGGGTGGGACAGGGCACTGAAGCTTTCTTT.

This chain links TRBV6-6 with TRBJ1-1; possible D gene TRBD1, 6 bases. CDR3 length: 15 residues. In germline, CDR1 is MNHNY, CDR2 SVGAGI (reference sequence). Trimming removed 6 bases from V and 2 bases from J, with 16 bases in between. CDR3 region: CASRPEGQPNTEAFF. CDR3 DNA sequence: TGTGCCAGCAGGCCCGAAGGACAGCCTAACACTGAAGCTTTCTTT.

The chain recombines TRBV30 with TRBJ1-3; no clear D. The CDR3 is made up of 14 amino acids. With 3 bases removed from V and 2 bases from J, the gap between germline ends came to 11 bases. CDR1 is GTSNPN and CDR2 is SVGIG in the germline V gene (reference sequence). Written as DNA, the CDR3 is TGTGCCTGGAGCTTTCGGGAAGCTGGAAACACCATATATTTT. It is translated as CAWSFREAGNTIYF.